Included here is one T cell receptor beta chain sequence, with context. This sample was included in a study of cytomegalovirus exposure and HLA in healthy donors. Study details: Within an early data release were about 85 million unique TCRs drawn from HLA-typed donors.

The V segment lost 5 bases and the J segment 0 bases; nucleotides outside the gene matches: 8. The germline V gene has CDR1 SGHAT and CDR2 FQNNGV. This CDR3 is built from 17 residues. In the PCR, 60 Vbeta and 13 Jbeta primers were used. Using immunoSEQ multiplex PCR, the repertoire was profiled, and TCRdb retains in-frame clones only, with some absent. The table includes 200,000 to 250,000 clones, roughly 84% detected once. Material for sequencing was PBMCs. This TCR was recovered from a boy younger than 10 in good health and CMV-seronegative. The chain joins TRBV11-2 to TRBJ2-3, with 10 bases aligning to TRBD2. CDR3 in DNA: TGTGCCAGCAGCAACAAGCGGGAGGGAGGTAGCACAGATACGCAGTATTTT. Translating gives CASSNKREGGSTDTQYF.